What follows are 31 T cell receptor beta chains derived from one specimen sequenced in a study of T cell responses to AZD1222 COVID-19 vaccine. Profiling relied on immunoSEQ multiplex PCR, and the TCRdb table lists in-frame clones only, not all of them. This sample yields 75,000 to 90,000 clones, of which 90% to 95% are seen a single time; roughly 5.2% belongs to the top ten. This specimen was peripheral blood, taken on day 0 of AZD1222 vaccination. The receptors stem from an adult in good health.

The chain has TRBV11-1 and TRBJ2-1; 7 bases line up with TRBD2. This CDR3 region has 16 residues. J was trimmed by 3 bases and V by 3 bases; bases with no gene match: 8. Germline V CDR1 and CDR2: SGHAT, FQDESV (reference sequence). CDR3 protein: CASSLASGGRYNEQFF. The CDR3 bases are TGTGCCAGCAGCTTGGCCTCGGGAGGTCGCTACAATGAGCAGTTCTTC.

The rearrangement joins TRBV3-1 (or the pseudogene TRBV3-2) to TRBJ1-4, with D possibly being TRBD1 (5 bases). Germline values: CDR1 LGHDT, CDR2 YNNKEL (reference sequence). The CDR3 loop spans 13 amino acids. The DNA of the CDR3 is TGTGCGTACCGGGGCCAACCTAATGAAAAACTGTTTTTT. Protein sequence: CAYRGQPNEKLFF.

This clone has a single count. This chain links TRBV6-5 with TRBJ1-2, with 9 bases fitting TRBD1. The length of the CDR3 is 15 residues. The germline V gene has CDR1 MNHEY and CDR2 SVGAGI. After removal of 8 bases from V and 4 bases from J, the junction contained 11 bases not matched to a gene. The CDR3 spells CASLLPGQGVYGYTF. CDR3 sequence (DNA): TGTGCCAGCCTTCTTCCGGGACAGGGTGTCTATGGCTACACCTTC.

V is TRBV2 and J is TRBJ2-5, with D perhaps TRBD2 (7 bases). Germline V lookup: CDR1 SNHLY, CDR2 FYNNEI. Trimming pared 4 bases from V and 3 bases from J, leaving 15 bases between. The CDR3 extends over 15 amino acids. CDR3 protein: CASSGFAGDKETQYF. In DNA, the CDR3 is TGTGCCAGCAGTGGGTTTGCGGGGGACAAAGAGACCCAGTACTTC.

The chain combines TRBV5-1 with TRBJ2-3, with a weak D call TRBD1 (5 bases). Germline CDR1 reads SGHRS; CDR2 reads YFSETQ. Trimming stripped 1 base from V and 2 bases from J, with 8 bases between. CDR3 length: 14 residues. CDR3 DNA: TGCGCCAGCAGCTTGCCAGGGATCACAGATACGCAGTATTTT. This gives the protein CASSLPGITDTQYF. Looking up the rest from reference TRBV5-1 and TRBJ2-3 gives the full variable domain: KAGVTQTPRYLIKTRGQQVTLSCSPISGHRSVSWYQQTPGQGLQFLFEYFSETQRNKGNFPGRFSGRQFSNSRSEMNVSTLELGDSALYLCASSLPGITDTQYFGPGTRLTVL.

The chain joins TRBV7-2 to TRBJ2-7; maybe TRBD1 (5 bases). Deletions cut 2 bases from V and 4 bases from J, with 9 bases between. This CDR3 region has 13 residues. CDR1 and CDR2 from the germline V gene are SGHTA and FQGNSA. The CDR3 region is CASSLLQAYEQYF. The CDR3 region has the DNA TGTGCCAGCAGCTTATTACAGGCATACGAGCAGTACTTC. The full variable domain, completed using reference TRBV7-2 and TRBJ2-7, is GAGVSQSPSNKVTEKGKDVELRCDPISGHTALYWYRQSLGQGLEFLIYFQGNSAPDKSGLPSDRFSAERTGGSVSTLTIQRTQQEDSAVYLCASSLLQAYEQYFGPGTRLTVT.

The J gene is TRBJ1-2, the V gene TRBV5-5; D is unresolved. The CDR3 contains 13 residues. V gave up 2 bases and J gave up 3 bases, with 8 bases separating them. Germline CDR1 reads SGHKS; CDR2 reads YYEKEE (reference sequence). The CDR3 sequence is CASSFLRDYGYTF. In DNA, the CDR3 is TGTGCCAGCAGCTTTCTGAGGGACTATGGCTACACCTTC.

The chain employs TRBV6-5 and TRBJ1-1; D is perhaps TRBD1 (6 bases). V was pared by 6 bases and J by 2 bases, with 13 bases between. Germline CDR1 reads MNHEY; CDR2 reads SVGAGI. The CDR3 covers 14 residues. CDR3 in amino acids: CASRPRTANTEAFF. CDR3 DNA: TGTGCCAGCAGACCCAGGACAGCTAACACTGAAGCTTTCTTT.

The chain is built from TRBV6-1 and TRBJ1-6; D unresolved. This CDR3 has 21 amino acids. Deletions cut 1 base from V and 5 bases from J, with 27 bases between. Germline V gene data show CDR1 as MNHNS and CDR2 as SASEGT. The CDR3 spells CASSEGPQVSGYLRHNSPLHF. The CDR3 nucleotides read TGTGCCAGCAGTGAAGGCCCCCAGGTATCAGGATATCTTCGGCATAATTCACCCCTCCACTTT.

The rearrangement uses TRBV11-3 and TRBJ1-1; maybe TRBD1 (6 bases). CDR3 size: 14 residues. Germline values: CDR1 SGHNT, CDR2 YENEEA. V was cut by 4 bases and J by 0 bases, with 9 bases left in between. This chain's CDR3 is CASSSDSMNTEAFF. The DNA of the CDR3 is TGTGCCAGCAGCTCGGACAGCATGAACACTGAAGCTTTCTTT.

This chain uses TRBV6-5 with TRBJ1-1; 7 bases align to TRBD1. Germline assignment: CDR1 MNHEY and CDR2 SVGAGI. The CDR3 extends over 14 amino acids. With 6 bases clipped from V and 6 bases from J, the junction kept 10 bases outside the gene matches. CDR3 in amino acids: CASSDRAGPPEAFF. For the CDR3, the DNA is TGTGCCAGCAGCGACAGGGCAGGCCCCCCTGAAGCTTTCTTT.

CDR3 loop: CASRLSSGGQETQYF. The CDR3 DNA reads TGTGCCAGCAGGCTATCTAGCGGGGGACAAGAGACCCAGTACTTC. This rearrangement joins TRBV2 to TRBJ2-5; 10 nucleotides line up with TRBD2. CDR1 SNHLY and CDR2 FYNNEI come from the germline V gene. V lost 6 bases and J lost 2; bases outside the gene matches: 6. This CDR3 spans 15 amino acids.

This clone was detected only once. The chain uses TRBV5-1 and TRBJ1-2; weak D call: TRBD1 (6 bases). The V end was cut by 4 bases, the J end by 6 bases, with 7 bases between. CDR3 length equals 11 residues. Per germline, CDR1 SGHRS and CDR2 YFSETQ. The DNA for the CDR3 is TGCGCCAGCAGCGGGGGCGATGGCTACACCTTC. It is translated as CASSGGDGYTF.

The chain links TRBV3-1 (or the pseudogene TRBV3-2) to TRBJ1-4, with D perhaps TRBD1 (5 bases). The CDR3 consists of 14 residues. V was cut by 4 bases and J by 7 bases, with 13 bases left in between. Looked up from germline, CDR1 is LGHDT and CDR2 is YNNKEL (reference sequence). The CDR3 DNA reads TGTGCCAGCAGCCGAGGGACGGAGACTGAAAAACTGTTTTTT. It codes for CASSRGTETEKLFF.

This clone was recorded only once. This sequence joins TRBV5-1 and TRBJ2-7; 7 nucleotides agree with TRBD1. The CDR3 loop spans 14 amino acids. The V segment lost 2 bases and the J segment 3 bases; nucleotides outside the gene matches: 5. CDR1 is SGHRS and CDR2 is YFSETQ in the germline V gene. In DNA form, the CDR3 reads TGCGCCAGCAGCTTACGAGCAGGGGGCTACGAGCAGTACTTC. As protein: CASSLRAGGYEQYF.

V gene TRBV18 combines with J gene TRBJ2-7; D is unclear. CDR1 is KGHSH and CDR2 is LQKENI in the germline V gene. The CDR3 is made up of 15 amino acids. The V and J ends lost 3 bases and 2 bases respectively, with 14 bases between them. The CDR3: CASSPSDYQTYEQYF. Here the CDR3 DNA reads TGTGCCAGCTCACCTTCCGATTACCAAACCTACGAGCAGTACTTC.

The J gene is TRBJ1-5, the V gene TRBV6-5, with D unresolved. Germline lookup yields CDR1 MNHEY and CDR2 SVGAGI. Trimming cost V 10 bases and J 1 base, with 11 bases left between them. This CDR3 is 13 amino acids long. The CDR3 DNA sequence: TGTGCCACCGCGGACGGGAGCAATCAGCCCCAGCATTTT. Its translation: CATADGSNQPQHF.

A single count supports this clone. This chain joins TRBV2 and TRBJ2-3, with 10 positions matching TRBD2. The CDR3 spans 19 residues. V gave up 6 bases and J gave up 0 bases; unmatched junction bases: 15. Germline values: CDR1 SNHLY, CDR2 FYNNEI. This chain's CDR3 is CASRELPLLAGASTDTQYF. The CDR3 bases are TGTGCCAGCAGGGAACTCCCTTTGCTAGCGGGGGCTAGCACAGATACGCAGTATTTT.

The table lists this clone with a count of one. The chain employs TRBV20-1 and TRBJ1-3, with a weak D call TRBD1 (5 bases). Germline CDR1 and CDR2: DFQATT and SNEGSKA (reference sequence). The ends were cut back, 3 bases at V and 2 bases at J, with 11 bases in the middle. The CDR3 spans 14 residues. The CDR3 protein is CSASVQGAGNTIYF. As DNA, the CDR3 is TGCAGTGCTAGTGTGCAGGGTGCTGGAAACACCATATATTTT.

This chain links TRBV6-5 with TRBJ1-5; 8 bases are shared with TRBD1. Germline V gene lookup returns CDR1 MNHEY and CDR2 SVGAGI. The J segment lost 8 bases and the V segment lost 8 bases, leaving 8 bases of the junction unmatched. CDR3 length: 13 amino acids. The CDR3: CASSAGGVKPQHF. Here the CDR3 DNA reads TGTGCCAGCTCGGCAGGGGGCGTTAAGCCCCAGCATTTT.

The rearrangement uses TRBV9 and TRBJ2-7; 7 bases map to TRBD1. This CDR3 is built from 14 residues. Germline loops: CDR1 SGDLS, CDR2 YYNGEE. Trimming cost V 0 bases and J 6 bases; bases outside gene matches: 6. The CDR3 DNA is TGTGCCAGCAGCGTAGCGTCACAGGGGAGCGAGCAGTACTTC. Protein sequence: CASSVASQGSEQYF.

The sample holds one count of this clone. V and J are TRBV5-1 and TRBJ1-6; no definite D call. The V end lost 0 bases, the J end lost 6 bases, and 13 bases lay between the germline ends. The CDR3 totals 16 residues. Germline CDR1 is SGHRS and CDR2 is YFSETQ. CDR3 DNA: TGCGCCAGCAGCTTGGGACTATCCGGGAGTAATTCACCCCTCCACTTT. Translation: CASSLGLSGSNSPLHF.

The CDR3 nucleotides read TGTGCCATCAGTGAGCTCGGGGGGATGAGCAATCAGCCCCAGCATTTT. Residues: CAISELGGMSNQPQHF. The genes are TRBV10-3 and TRBJ1-5; tentatively, D is TRBD1 (5 bases). Trimming pared 2 bases from V and 1 base from J, leaving 12 bases between. This CDR3 region has 16 residues. Germline CDR1 is ENHRY and CDR2 is SYGVKD.

The genes are TRBV7-2 and TRBJ2-3; tentatively, D is TRBD1 or TRBD2 (5 bases each). The germline V gene encodes CDR1 SGHTA and CDR2 FQGNSA. Trimming left V 5 bases short and J 7 bases short, with 16 bases between. The CDR3 runs 14 residues. CDR3 loop: CASSAQQGANTQYF. The CDR3 DNA reads TGTGCCAGCAGCGCACAGCAGGGAGCAAATACGCAGTATTTT. Full variable domain (outside the CDR3, taken from reference TRBV7-2 and TRBJ2-3): GAGVSQSPSNKVTEKGKDVELRCDPISGHTALYWYRQSLGQGLEFLIYFQGNSAPDKSGLPSDRFSAERTGGSVSTLTIQRTQQEDSAVYLCASSAQQGANTQYFGPGTRLTVL.

This sequence joins TRBV7-9 and TRBJ1-3; D not certain. Trimming stripped 4 bases from V and 4 bases from J, with 5 bases between. Germline V gene data show CDR1 as SEHNR and CDR2 as FQNEAQ (reference sequence). The length of the CDR3 is 12 residues. CDR3: CASSSQGNTIYF. DNA for the CDR3: TGTGCCAGCAGCTCTCAGGGAAACACCATATATTTT.

This clone is medium-sized by share. The chain combines TRBV15 with TRBJ1-3; TRBD1 might be the D (5 bases). The CDR3 is made up of 18 amino acids. Germline CDR1 and CDR2: LNHNV and YYDKDF (reference sequence). V lost 6 bases and J 0 bases, leaving 21 bases between the germline ends. The DNA for the CDR3 is TGTGCCACCAGTCCGGGACCACAAGCGGAGACCTCTGGAAACACCATATATTTT. The encoded protein is CATSPGPQAETSGNTIYF.

Regarding this clone: One junction end does not reproduce the germline sequence, and a read error may be involved. V usage is TRBV7-3 and J usage is TRBJ2-3, with 7 bases identical to TRBD2. This CDR3 is built from 19 residues. Germline values: CDR1 SGHTA, CDR2 FQGTGA. This CDR3 is CASSVTGGGWRGTTDTQYF. CDR3 nucleotide sequence: TGTGCCAGCAGCGTAACCGGGGGAGGTTGGCGGGGGACCACAGATACGCAGTATTTT.

V and J are TRBV19 and TRBJ1-6; D is uncertain. This CDR3 comprises 14 residues. In germline, CDR1 is LNHDA, CDR2 SQIVND (reference sequence). V lost 3 bases and J lost 7, with 10 bases in between. The CDR3, as DNA: TGTGCCAGTAGTATTGGGGAGACGAATTCACCCCTCCACTTT. Encoded protein: CASSIGETNSPLHF.

The gene calls are TRBV3-1 (or the pseudogene TRBV3-2) and TRBJ1-1; D is uncertain. This CDR3 comprises 12 residues. Per the germline V gene, CDR1 is LGHDT and CDR2 is YNNKEL (reference sequence). V was trimmed by 3 bases and J by 0 bases, leaving 2 bases between them. CDR3 nucleotides: TGTGCCAGCAGCCACCTGAACACTGAAGCTTTCTTT. This gives the protein CASSHLNTEAFF.

The gene calls are TRBV5-1 and TRBJ2-5; D is ambiguous. This CDR3 has 13 amino acids. Trimming stripped 2 bases from V and 4 bases from J, with 9 bases between. Germline V gene sequence: CDR1 SGHRS, CDR2 YFSETQ. Here the CDR3 DNA reads TGCGCCAGCAGCTTTTCATTCTTAGAGACCCAGTACTTC. Translation: CASSFSFLETQYF.

The chain recombines TRBV6-5 with TRBJ1-5; D possibly corresponds to TRBD1 (6 bases). Per the germline V gene, CDR1 is MNHEY and CDR2 is SVGAGI. V lost 8 bases, J lost 4 bases, and 18 bases lay in between. This CDR3 is 15 amino acids long. The CDR3 DNA sequence: TGTGCCAGCCGGAACAGCGGACAGCTGAATCAGCCCCAGCATTTT. Translating gives CASRNSGQLNQPQHF.